This TCR beta chain comes out of a study of OX40 agonist ivuxolimab in advanced cancers. Profiling relied on immunoSEQ multiplex PCR, and the TCRdb table lists in-frame clones only, not all of them. Of 40,000 to 60,000 clones listed, 75% to 80% are singletons. The V gene's germline CDR1 is SGHTA and CDR2 FQGNSA. The V gene lost 2 bases and the J gene lost 2 bases, with 9 bases spanning the gap. This CDR3 comprises 14 residues. The TCR was taken from an adult with an advanced solid tumor such as melanoma, head and neck, liver or kidney cancer. The J gene is TRBJ1-1, the V gene TRBV7-2; D ambiguous. The input for sequencing was CD4+ or CD8+ T cells sorted from blood, taken in a trial of the OX40 agonist ivuxolimab. The DNA of the CDR3 is TGTGCCAGCAGCTTAAAGCGAGCAAACACTGAAGCTTTCTTT. Its protein is CASSLKRANTEAFF.